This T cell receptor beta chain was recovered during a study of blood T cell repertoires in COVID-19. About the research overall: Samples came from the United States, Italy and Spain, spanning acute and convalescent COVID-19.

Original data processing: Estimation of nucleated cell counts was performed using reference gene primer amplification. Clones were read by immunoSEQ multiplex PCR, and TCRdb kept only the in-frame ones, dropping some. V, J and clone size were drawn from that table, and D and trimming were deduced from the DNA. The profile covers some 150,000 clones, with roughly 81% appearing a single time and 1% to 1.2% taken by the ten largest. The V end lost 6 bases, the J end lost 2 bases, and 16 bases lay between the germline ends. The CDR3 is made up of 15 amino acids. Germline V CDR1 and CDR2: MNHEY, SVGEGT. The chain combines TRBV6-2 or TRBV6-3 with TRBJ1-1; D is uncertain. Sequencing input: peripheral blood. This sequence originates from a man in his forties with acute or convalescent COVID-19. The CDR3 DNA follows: TGTGCCAGCAGCCTTCCAAGCGGGCGTAACACTGAAGCTTTCTTT. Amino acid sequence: CASSLPSGRNTEAFF.